These 19 T cell receptor beta chains were sequenced from one sample in a study of T cell clonality in common variable immunodeficiency (dated by TCRdb to 2014 to 2015). Broad study findings and their caveats: CVID TCRbeta sequences reportedly showed fewer deletions and N-nucleotide insertions and lacked highly modified clones with 13 or more V deletions.

No antigens are known for them. Preparation of the library involved the immunoSEQ multiplex PCR assay. Sourced from immuneACCESS, this table was stored by TCRdb with only in-frame sequences that have V and J called. A share of the clones is absent; for the studies checked, an unresolved V gene accounts for under half, and the remainder has no known explanation. The table shows around 28,000 clones here, with no singletons. The ten biggest clones cover 25% to 30% of the sample. The specimen was peripheral blood mononuclear cells. The origin of the receptors is a human donor with common variable immunodeficiency.

This clone has at least ten counts. From the germline J gene comes the end of the CDR3, since the read stops 3 residues before it. Additional DNA sequences in this sample encode the identical CDR3. This rearrangement joins TRBV30 to TRBJ2-2; TRBD2 is a possible D gene (5 bases). Per germline, CDR1 GTSNPN and CDR2 SVGIG (reference sequence). The length of the CDR3 is 14 residues. The germline V and J ends were trimmed by 8 bases and 1 base, with 14 bases remaining between them. The sequenced part of the CDR3 DNA is TGTGCCCAGGAGGTGGGTGGGAACACCGGGGAG. Protein sequence: CAQEVGGNTGE. The whole CDR3 region reads CAQEVGGNTGELFF.

This clone was detected only a few times. The CDR3 end falls 3 residues outside the read, so it is completed with the germline J gene. This chain links TRBV5-6 with TRBJ1-2, with no clear D. Trimming shortened V by 2 bases and J by 6 bases, and 17 bases separated the two germline ends. This CDR3 region has 15 residues. CDR1 SGHDT and CDR2 YYEEEE come from the germline V gene. The CDR3 DNA, read in part, is TGTGCCAGCAGCTTCTACGGGTTGAAAGGAAATGGC. It specifies CASSFYGLKGNG. The CDR3 in full is CASSFYGLKGNGYTF.

This clone was found a few times. The CDR3 end is not reached by the read, which stops 3 residues before it; the germline J gene fills it in. V usage is TRBV7-2 and J usage is TRBJ2-5; D unclear. The CDR3 runs 15 residues. Deletions cut 1 base from V and 5 bases from J, with 14 bases between. CDR1 and CDR2 from the germline V gene are SGHTA and FQGNSA. CDR3 bases read: TGTGCCAGCAGCTTAGTCACAGCCCAAGGGGAGACC. Its protein product is CASSLVTAQGET. The whole CDR3 protein reads CASSLVTAQGETQYF.

This clone was picked up many times. Read sequence stops 3 residues before the CDR3 end, and the germline J gene provides the missing end. The rearrangement links TRBV5-1 to TRBJ2-2; D is perhaps TRBD1 (8 bases). There are 15 residues in the CDR3. Germline-derived CDR1 and CDR2 are SGHRS and YFSETQ. V lost 4 bases to trimming and J lost 5 bases, with 15 bases between them. The CDR3 DNA, read in part, is TGCGCCAGCAGCCCATACAGGGGGGGTACCGGGGAG. Residues: CASSPYRGGTGE. The whole CDR3 reads CASSPYRGGTGELFF.

In this sample, this clone turned up a few times. The read comes to an end 3 residues before the CDR3 does, leaving the germline J gene to fill in the end. This chain connects TRBV5-1 to TRBJ2-4; D call uncertain. Germline assignment: CDR1 SGHRS and CDR2 YFSETQ. CDR3 length: 16 residues. Trimming pared 4 bases from V and 6 bases from J, leaving 20 bases between. The sequenced part of the CDR3 DNA is TGCGCCAGCAGCAGTTCGATGTTGATAGGGCCAAACATT. It codes for CASSSSMLIGPNI. The full CDR3 protein reads CASSSSMLIGPNIQYF.

This clone was detected only a few times. The sequenced fragment ends 3 residues before the CDR3 boundary, so the rest is inferred from the germline J gene. The chain employs TRBV19 and TRBJ2-7; a possible D gene is TRBD1 (5 bases). Trimming shortened V by 8 bases and J by 0 bases, and 20 bases separated the two germline ends. This CDR3 comprises 16 residues. Germline CDR1 reads LNHDA; CDR2 reads SQIVND (reference sequence). Incomplete CDR3 DNA: TGTGCCAGTCAGAAGTCAGGGCATTTGCCCTCCTACGAG. The encoded protein is CASQKSGHLPSYE. The full CDR3 reads CASQKSGHLPSYEQYF.

As to this clone: The CDR3 extends 3 residues past the end of the read, so its final part is completed from the germline J gene. This chain connects TRBV19 to TRBJ1-1; 11 nucleotides agree with TRBD1. The CDR3 consists of 17 residues. The germline gives CDR1 LNHDA, CDR2 SQIVND (reference sequence). V was pared by 4 bases and J by 0 bases, with 7 bases of the junction left unmatched. CDR3: CASSTRTGGTLNTEAFF. The sequenced CDR3 bases are TGTGCCAGTAGTACCAGGACAGGGGGCACGTTGAACACTGAA.

This clone was recorded many times. The sequenced part of the CDR3 DNA is TGTGCCAGCAGAGACGACAGGGGACTCTATAGCAATCAGCCC. Its translation: CASRDDRGLYSNQP. In full, the CDR3 reads CASRDDRGLYSNQPQHF. J is TRBJ1-5 and V is TRBV2; 8 bases map to TRBD1. The CDR3 end falls 3 residues outside the read, so it is completed with the germline J gene. After removal of 6 bases from V and 0 bases from J, the junction contained 10 bases not matched to a gene. This CDR3 is 17 amino acids long. CDR1 and CDR2 from the germline V gene are SNHLY and FYNNEI.

This clone was counted ten times or more. The CDR3 end is not reached by the read, which stops 3 residues before it; the germline J gene fills it in. The genes are TRBV7-2 and TRBJ1-6; 10 bases are shared with TRBD1. CDR1 and CDR2 from the germline V gene are SGHTA and FQGNSA. Unmatched junction bases numbered 8, after V lost 5 bases and J lost 10 bases. The CDR3 loop spans 15 amino acids. CDR3 sequence: CASSPFGQGESPLHF. The part of the CDR3 DNA that was read is TGTGCCAGCAGCCCCTTCGGACAGGGGGAATCACCC.

This clone was counted a few times. The read ends 3 residues early relative to the CDR3; the germline J gene fills the gap. This chain links TRBV5-1 with TRBJ1-1; D possibly corresponds to TRBD1 (5 bases). Germline values: CDR1 SGHRS, CDR2 YFSETQ. This CDR3 comprises 17 residues. Trimming left V 0 bases short and J 0 bases short, with 15 bases between. The CDR3 spells CASSLAGGGTLNTEAFF. CDR3 bases read: TGCGCCAGCAGCTTGGCCGGGGGGGGGACCTTGAACACTGAA.

Points on this clone: Read coverage stops 3 residues before the CDR3 terminus; the germline J gene supplies the remainder. This chain joins TRBV7-9 and TRBJ2-2; no clear D. The CDR3 is 13 residues long. In germline, CDR1 is SEHNR, CDR2 FQNEAQ (reference sequence). V lost 8 bases and J lost 5, with 12 bases in between. CDR3 DNA, as far as it was read: TGTGCCAGCGTACCAACTGAGACCGGGGAG. Its protein is CASVPTETGE. The complete CDR3 protein is CASVPTETGELFF.

This clone was recorded at least ten times. The CDR3 goes on 3 residues after the read ends, and that part is filled in from the germline J gene. The chain combines TRBV6-2 or TRBV6-3 with TRBJ2-5; 10 bases agree with TRBD2. The length of the CDR3 is 16 residues. Germline CDR1 reads MNHEY; CDR2 reads SVGEGT. Trimming at V came to 7 bases and at J to 1 base, leaving 9 bases not matched to a gene. The CDR3 is CASNKGLAGVQETQYF. The CDR3 bases that were read are TGTGCCAGCAATAAGGGGCTAGCGGGGGTCCAAGAGACC.

This clone rates as medium-sized (0.01 to 0.1%). Read coverage stops 3 residues before the CDR3 terminus; the germline J gene supplies the remainder. The chain uses TRBV2 and TRBJ2-5; the D call may be TRBD1 or TRBD2 (6 bases each). Per the germline V gene, CDR1 is SNHLY and CDR2 is FYNNEI. The V end was cut by 10 bases, the J end by 5 bases, with 20 bases between. This CDR3 is 14 amino acids long. The sequenced CDR3 bases are TGTGCCACCGGGAAAGGGGGAGGTGGGGAGACC. Translation: CATGKGGGGET. The entire CDR3 sequence reads CATGKGGGGETQYF.

Notes on this clone: The read ends 3 residues shy of where the CDR3 ends; the end is completed using the germline J gene. V gene TRBV5-1 combines with J gene TRBJ1-5; TRBD1 agrees at 9 bases. This CDR3 region has 15 residues. From germline, CDR1 is SGHRS and CDR2 YFSETQ. Trimming cost V 0 bases and J 2 bases; bases outside gene matches: 0. The CDR3 bases that were read are TGCGCCAGCAGCTTGGGGACAGGGGGCAATCAGCCC. Translation: CASSLGTGGNQP. The entire CDR3 protein is CASSLGTGGNQPQHF.

This clone was seen more than once but under ten times. From the germline J gene comes the end of the CDR3, since the read stops 3 residues before it. The chain joins TRBV5-5 to TRBJ1-6; D remains ambiguous. Trimming shortened V by 3 bases and J by 10 bases, and 14 bases separated the two germline ends. Germline values: CDR1 SGHKS, CDR2 YYEKEE (reference sequence). This CDR3 is 14 amino acids long. Incomplete CDR3 DNA: TGTGCCAGCAGCTCTCCTGGCAGAAACTCACCC. Encoded protein: CASSSPGRNSP. The whole CDR3 is CASSSPGRNSPLHF.

Details on this clone: The sequence runs out 3 residues before the end of the CDR3; the remainder is reconstructed from the germline J gene. The V call is TRBV7-3, the J call TRBJ2-2, with a tentative D call TRBD1 (6 bases). Germline V lookup: CDR1 SGHTA, CDR2 FQGTGA. Trimming shortened V by 5 bases and J by 2 bases, and 18 bases separated the two germline ends. The CDR3 has 17 residues. Partial CDR3 DNA: TGTGCCAGCAGCCCTGGGATGACAGGACGAAACACCGGGGAG. Protein sequence: CASSPGMTGRNTGE. The whole CDR3 is CASSPGMTGRNTGELFF.

In its sample, this clone was seen a few times. The read terminates 3 residues ahead of where the CDR3 ends, so the germline J gene completes it. This chain uses TRBV7-9 with TRBJ2-2, with D maybe TRBD2 (7 bases). Trimming pared 8 bases from V and 3 bases from J, leaving 13 bases between. Germline loops: CDR1 SEHNR, CDR2 FQNEAQ (reference sequence). The CDR3 runs 14 residues. CDR3 DNA (partial): TGTGCCAGCCCTAGAGGGGGGGACACCGGGGAG. Its translation: CASPRGGDTGE. The full CDR3 is CASPRGGDTGELFF.

This clone was counted between two and nine times. CDR3 sequence: CASSLQGYEQYF. The CDR3 bases that were read are TGTGCCAGCAGCTTACAGGGCTACGAG. J is TRBJ2-7 and V is TRBV7-9, with D perhaps TRBD1 (5 bases). The CDR3 is cut off 3 residues early in the read; its end comes from the germline J gene. Germline CDR1 and CDR2: SEHNR and FQNEAQ (reference sequence). This CDR3 has 12 amino acids. The ends were cut back, 2 bases at V and 3 bases at J, with 5 bases in the middle.

Regarding this clone: With the read ending 3 residues before the CDR3 end, the germline J gene is used to fill in that end. The J gene is TRBJ1-2, the V gene TRBV7-2, with D possibly matching TRBD1 (5 bases). The CDR3 sequence is 14 residues long. The germline CDR1 and CDR2 sequences are SGHTA and FQGNSA. This CDR3 is CASSFRAERGSYTF. Partial CDR3 DNA: TGTGCCAGCAGCTTTCGTGCAGAGCGGGGGAGC.